This T cell receptor beta chain was sequenced for a study of radiation and T cells in renal cell carcinoma. Across the study: Nephrectomy followed 15 Gy stereotactic body radiation by 4 weeks.

The CDR3 is 15 residues long. The trim removed 6 bases at V and 0 bases at J, leaving 2 bases unmatched. Germline V gene lookup returns CDR1 SNHLY and CDR2 FYNNEI. Time point in this sample: blood 2 weeks post-SBRT. Treatment described: 15 Gy SBRT to primary tumor, nephrectomy 4 weeks later. Serial blood draws occurred at baseline and 2 and 4 weeks post-SBRT. This renal cell carcinoma was of the clear cell type. Notes on this clone: Antigen: not known.

TCRdb keeps only in-frame clones here, not all; method: immunoSEQ multiplex PCR. Of some 50,000 clones listed, roughly 78% were seen once; the top ten hold around 31%. Study-wide findings and caveats: In blood, top tumor clones expanded by 2 weeks, shrinking by 4.

The gene calls are TRBV2 and TRBJ2-3, with 11 bases identical to TRBD2. This sequence originates from a woman between 65 and 79 years old with renal cell carcinoma. Sequencing used blood, obtained from a patient whose treatment included radiotherapy and nephrectomy. CDR3 DNA sequence: TGTGCCAGCAGGGGACTAGCGGCTAGCACAGATACGCAGTATTTT. It codes for CASRGLAASTDTQYF.